This T cell receptor (beta chain) was identified during a study of monozygotic twins with inflammatory bowel disease. Study-level points and caveats: Against healthy co-twins, IBD patients had lower TCRbeta diversity (measured by inverse Simpson).

Researchers ran eight separate cDNA reactions for each sample. Incorporation of UMIs carrying a 6-nucleotide sample barcode was performed by template switching. TCRalpha and TCRbeta cDNA underwent two nested PCRs of about 17 and 10 cycles. With the 5' RACE reads reprocessed, TCRdb shows one record per CDR3 protein and no DNA. The sample data list 150,000 to 200,000 distinct CDR3 sequences. Germline loops: CDR1 LGHNA, CDR2 YSLEER. CDR3 length: 17 amino acids. Comment on this clonotype: The antigen remains undetermined.

Sequenced input: blood. V and J are TRBV4-3 and TRBJ2-5; TCRdb's D gene call, TRBD2, goes unchecked for lack of DNA. This TCR was sampled from a human donor with ulcerative colitis or Crohn's disease, or a healthy co-twin of an affected twin (not recorded which). CDR3 sequence reads: CASSQDAPGLVGETQYF.